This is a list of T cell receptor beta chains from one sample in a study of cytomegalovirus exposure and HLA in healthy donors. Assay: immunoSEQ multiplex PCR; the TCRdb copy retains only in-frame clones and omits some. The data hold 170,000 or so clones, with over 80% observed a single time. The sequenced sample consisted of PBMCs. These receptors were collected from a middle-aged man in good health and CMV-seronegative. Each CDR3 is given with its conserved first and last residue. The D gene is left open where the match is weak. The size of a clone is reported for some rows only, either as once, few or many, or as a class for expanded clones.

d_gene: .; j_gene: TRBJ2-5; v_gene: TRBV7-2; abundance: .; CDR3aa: CASSLAGGGETQYF; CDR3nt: TGTGCCAGCAGCTTAGCGGGGGGAGGTGAGACCCAGTACTTC
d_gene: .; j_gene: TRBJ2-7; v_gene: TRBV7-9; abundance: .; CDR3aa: CASSLAPSRNEQYF; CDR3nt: TGTGCCAGCAGCTTAGCCCCTAGCCGGAACGAGCAGTACTTC
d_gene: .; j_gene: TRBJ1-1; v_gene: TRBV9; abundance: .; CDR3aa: CASSVGVSTEAFF; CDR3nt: TGTGCCAGCAGCGTAGGAGTAAGCACTGAAGCTTTCTTT
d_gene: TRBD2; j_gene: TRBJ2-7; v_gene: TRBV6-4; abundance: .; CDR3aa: CASRAPGSGRGYEQYF; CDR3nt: TGTGCCAGCAGGGCCCCGGGCAGCGGGAGGGGGTACGAGCAGTACTTC
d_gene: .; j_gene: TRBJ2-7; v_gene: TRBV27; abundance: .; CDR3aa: CASSLMATGRSYEQYF; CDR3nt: TGTGCCAGCAGTTTAATGGCCACAGGGCGCTCCTACGAGCAGTACTTC
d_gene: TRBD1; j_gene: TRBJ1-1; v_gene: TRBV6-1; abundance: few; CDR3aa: CASNDRGLGNTEAFF; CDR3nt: TGTGCCAGCAACGACAGGGGGCTGGGGAACACTGAAGCTTTCTTT
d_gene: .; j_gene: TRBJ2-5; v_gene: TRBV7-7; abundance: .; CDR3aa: CASSATGFQETQYF; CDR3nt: TGTGCTAGCAGCGCGACAGGATTTCAAGAGACCCAGTACTTC
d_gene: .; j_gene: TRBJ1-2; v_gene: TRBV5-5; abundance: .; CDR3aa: CASSLDSAIGYTF; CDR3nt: TGTGCCAGCAGCCTGGACAGTGCGATCGGCTACACCTTC
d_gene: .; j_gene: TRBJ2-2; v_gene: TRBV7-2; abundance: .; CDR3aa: CASSPGSGNTGELFF; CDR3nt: TGTGCCAGCAGCCCAGGTAGTGGGAACACCGGGGAGCTGTTTTTT
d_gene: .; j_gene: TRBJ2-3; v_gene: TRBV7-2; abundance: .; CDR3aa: CASSFDGSTDTQYF; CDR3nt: TGTGCCAGCAGCTTTGACGGGTCCACAGATACGCAGTATTTT
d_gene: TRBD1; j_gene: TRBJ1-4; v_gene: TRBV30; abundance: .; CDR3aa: CAWSMDRAVWEKLFF; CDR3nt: TGTGCCTGGAGTATGGACAGGGCGGTCTGGGAAAAACTGTTTTTT
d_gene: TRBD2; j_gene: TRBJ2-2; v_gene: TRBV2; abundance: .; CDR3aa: CASSGLARAGELFF; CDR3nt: TGTGCCAGCAGTGGACTAGCGAGGGCCGGGGAGCTGTTTTTT
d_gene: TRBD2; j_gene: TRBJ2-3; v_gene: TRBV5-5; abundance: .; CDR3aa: CASSLGTTKVDTQYF; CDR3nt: TGTGCCAGCAGCCTAGGGACTACTAAGGTGGATACGCAGTATTTT
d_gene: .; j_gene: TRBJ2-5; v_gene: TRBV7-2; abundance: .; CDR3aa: CASSLQNQETQYF; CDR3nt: TGTGCCAGCAGCTTACAGAACCAAGAGACCCAGTACTTC
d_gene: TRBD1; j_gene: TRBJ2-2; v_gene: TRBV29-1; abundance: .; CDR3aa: CSVEARGNRGIAGELFF; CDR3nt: TGCAGCGTTGAAGCCCGGGGAAACAGGGGGATTGCCGGGGAGCTGTTTTTT
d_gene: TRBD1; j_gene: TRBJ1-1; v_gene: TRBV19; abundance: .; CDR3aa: CASRLGQDTEAFF; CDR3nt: TGTGCCAGTAGGCTGGGACAGGACACTGAAGCTTTCTTT
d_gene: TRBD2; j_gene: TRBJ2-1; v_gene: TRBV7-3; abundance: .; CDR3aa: CASSLGTSGGAVEQFF; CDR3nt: TGTGCCAGCAGCTTAGGAACTAGCGGGGGGGCAGTGGAGCAGTTCTTC
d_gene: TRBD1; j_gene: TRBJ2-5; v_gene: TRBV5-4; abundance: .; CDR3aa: CASSRDRGREETQYF; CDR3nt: TGTGCCAGCAGCCGGGACAGGGGGCGTGAGGAGACCCAGTACTTC
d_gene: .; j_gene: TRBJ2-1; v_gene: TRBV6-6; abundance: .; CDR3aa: CASTEMEGLEQFF; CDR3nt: TGTGCCAGCACCGAAATGGAGGGATTGGAGCAGTTCTTC